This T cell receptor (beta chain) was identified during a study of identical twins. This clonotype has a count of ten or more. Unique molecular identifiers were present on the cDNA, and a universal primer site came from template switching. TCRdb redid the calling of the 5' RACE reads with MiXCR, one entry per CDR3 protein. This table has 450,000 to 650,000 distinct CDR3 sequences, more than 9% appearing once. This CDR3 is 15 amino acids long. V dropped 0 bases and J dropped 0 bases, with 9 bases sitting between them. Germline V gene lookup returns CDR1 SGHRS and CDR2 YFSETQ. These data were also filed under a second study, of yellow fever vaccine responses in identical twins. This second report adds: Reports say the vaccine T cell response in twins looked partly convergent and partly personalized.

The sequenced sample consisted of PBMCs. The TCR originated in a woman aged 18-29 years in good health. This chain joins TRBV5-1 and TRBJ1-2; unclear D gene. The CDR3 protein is CASSLDRESNYGYTF. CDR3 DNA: TGCGCCAGCAGCTTGGATCGGGAGTCTAACTATGGCTACACCTTC.